This entry describes one T cell receptor beta chain. As yet, its antigen is unknown. Mismatch with germline at one junction end may stem from a read error. The data originate from a study of blood T cells in healthy people across ages. At the level of the study: When template switching was applied, about one barcoded beta molecule was captured per two T cells.

CDR1 and CDR2 (germline): KGHDR, SFDVKD. CDR3 size: 13 residues. PCR was performed a second time for roughly 7 to 12 cycles using a sample-barcoded 5' primer and a J-beta primer mix. Each cDNA molecule was tagged by a template-switch adaptor that had 12 random nucleotides. From the 5' RACE reads, TCRdb called clonotypes with MiXCR, one entry per CDR3 protein. The sample lists 700,000 or so distinct CDR3 sequences, around a fifth occurring once. Study observations and caveats: There was no known CMV status for donors, so expanded clonotype changes were possibly confounded.

This sequence originates from an older man in good health. The chain uses TRBV24-1 and TRBJ2-5; TRBD2 matches at 13 bases. The sample comprised blood. The chain's CDR3 is CATSDWTSGRVIF. The CDR3 DNA follows: TGTGCCACCAGTGACTGGACTAGCGGGAGAGTTATCTTC.